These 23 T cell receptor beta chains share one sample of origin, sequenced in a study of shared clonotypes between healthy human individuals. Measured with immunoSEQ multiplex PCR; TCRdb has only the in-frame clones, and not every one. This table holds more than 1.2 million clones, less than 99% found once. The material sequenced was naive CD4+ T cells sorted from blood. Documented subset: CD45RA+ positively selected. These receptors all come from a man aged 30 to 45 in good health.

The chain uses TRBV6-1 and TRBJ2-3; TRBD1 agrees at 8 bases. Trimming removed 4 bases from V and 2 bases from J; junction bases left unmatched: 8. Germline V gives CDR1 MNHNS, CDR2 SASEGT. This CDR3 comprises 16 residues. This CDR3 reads CASSARGQGATDTQYF. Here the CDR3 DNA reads TGTGCCAGCAGTGCGAGAGGACAGGGAGCCACAGATACGCAGTATTTT.

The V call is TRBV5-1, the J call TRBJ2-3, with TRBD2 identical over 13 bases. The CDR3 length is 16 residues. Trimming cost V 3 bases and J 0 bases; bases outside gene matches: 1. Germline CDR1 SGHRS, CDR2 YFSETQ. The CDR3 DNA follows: TGCGCCAGCAGCTGGACTAGCGGGGGAAGCACAGATACGCAGTATTTT. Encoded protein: CASSWTSGGSTDTQYF.

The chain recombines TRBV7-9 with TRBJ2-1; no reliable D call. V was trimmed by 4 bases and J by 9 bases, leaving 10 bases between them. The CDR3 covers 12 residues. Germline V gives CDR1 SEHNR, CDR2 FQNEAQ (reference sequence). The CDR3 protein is CASSSVVAEQFF. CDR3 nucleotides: TGTGCCAGCAGCTCCGTGGTGGCTGAGCAGTTCTTC.

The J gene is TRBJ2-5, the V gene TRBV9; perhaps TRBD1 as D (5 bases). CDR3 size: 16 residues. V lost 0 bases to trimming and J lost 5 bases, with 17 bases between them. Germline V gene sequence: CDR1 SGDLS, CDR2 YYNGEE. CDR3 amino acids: CASSVVSRAPWETQYF. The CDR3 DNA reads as TGTGCCAGCAGCGTAGTATCCAGGGCACCATGGGAGACCCAGTACTTC. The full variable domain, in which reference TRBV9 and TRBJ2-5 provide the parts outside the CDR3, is DSGVTQTPKHLITATGQRVTLRCSPRSGDLSVYWYQQSLDQGLQFLIQYYNGEERAKGNILERFSAQQFPDLHSELNLSSLELGDSALYFCASSVVSRAPWETQYFGPGTRLLVL.

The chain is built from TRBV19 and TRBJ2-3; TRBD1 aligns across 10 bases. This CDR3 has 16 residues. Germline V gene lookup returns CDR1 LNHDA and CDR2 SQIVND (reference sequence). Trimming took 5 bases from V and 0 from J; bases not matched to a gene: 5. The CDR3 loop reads CASSPGQGVSTDTQYF. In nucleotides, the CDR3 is TGTGCCAGTAGTCCAGGACAGGGGGTGAGCACAGATACGCAGTATTTT.

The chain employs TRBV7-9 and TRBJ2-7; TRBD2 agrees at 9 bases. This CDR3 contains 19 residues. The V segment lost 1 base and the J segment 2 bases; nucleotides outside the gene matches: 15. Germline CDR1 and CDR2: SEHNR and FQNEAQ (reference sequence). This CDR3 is CASSLVILAGEKKTYEQYF. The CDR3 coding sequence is TGTGCCAGCAGCTTAGTCATCTTAGCGGGAGAAAAGAAGACCTACGAGCAGTACTTC.

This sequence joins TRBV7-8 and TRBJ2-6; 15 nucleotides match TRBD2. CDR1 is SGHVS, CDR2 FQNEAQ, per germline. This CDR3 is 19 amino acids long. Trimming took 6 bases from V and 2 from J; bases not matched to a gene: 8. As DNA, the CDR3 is TGTGCCAGCAGACTACCGGGACTAGCGGGAGGTCCTGGGGCCAACGTCCTGACTTTC. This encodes CASRLPGLAGGPGANVLTF.

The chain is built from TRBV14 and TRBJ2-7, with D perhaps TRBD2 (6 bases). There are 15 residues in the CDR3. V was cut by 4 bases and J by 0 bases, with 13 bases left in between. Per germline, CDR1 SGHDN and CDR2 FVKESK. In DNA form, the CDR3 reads TGTGCCAGCAGCCCTTTAGCGGCTAGCTCCTACGAGCAGTACTTC. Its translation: CASSPLAASSYEQYF.

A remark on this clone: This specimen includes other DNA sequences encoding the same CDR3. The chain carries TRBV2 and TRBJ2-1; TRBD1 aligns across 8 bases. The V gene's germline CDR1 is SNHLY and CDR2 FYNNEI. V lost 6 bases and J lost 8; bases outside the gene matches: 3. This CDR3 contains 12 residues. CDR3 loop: CASRNRGDEQFF. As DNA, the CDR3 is TGTGCCAGCAGAAACAGGGGGGATGAGCAGTTCTTC.

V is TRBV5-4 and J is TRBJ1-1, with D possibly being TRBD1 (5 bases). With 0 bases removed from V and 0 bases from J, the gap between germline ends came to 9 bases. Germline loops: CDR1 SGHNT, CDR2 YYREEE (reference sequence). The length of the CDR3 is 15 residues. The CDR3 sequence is CASSLEGKMNTEAFF. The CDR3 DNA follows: TGTGCCAGCAGCTTGGAGGGGAAAATGAACACTGAAGCTTTCTTT.

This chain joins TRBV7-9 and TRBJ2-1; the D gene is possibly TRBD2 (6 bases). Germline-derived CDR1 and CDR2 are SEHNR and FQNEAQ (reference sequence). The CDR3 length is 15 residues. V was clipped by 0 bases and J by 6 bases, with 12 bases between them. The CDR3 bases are TGTGCCAGCAGCTTAGCGGGAAGCGGGCCCAATGAGCAGTTCTTC. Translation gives CASSLAGSGPNEQFF.

The CDR3, as DNA: TGTGCCAGCAGTGTCGAAAGGGCCGGTCAGCCCCAGCATTTT. This encodes CASSVERAGQPQHF. V and J are TRBV6-1 and TRBJ1-5; D is unresolved. The CDR3 has 14 amino acids. With 4 bases removed from V and 6 bases from J, the gap between germline ends came to 13 bases. Germline V gene data show CDR1 as MNHNS and CDR2 as SASEGT.

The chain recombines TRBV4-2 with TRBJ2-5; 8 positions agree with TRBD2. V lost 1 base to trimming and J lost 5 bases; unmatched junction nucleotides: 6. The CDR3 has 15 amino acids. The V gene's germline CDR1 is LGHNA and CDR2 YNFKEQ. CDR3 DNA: TGTGCCAGCAGCCAAGCCAGCGGGAGTATGGAGACCCAGTACTTC. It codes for CASSQASGSMETQYF.

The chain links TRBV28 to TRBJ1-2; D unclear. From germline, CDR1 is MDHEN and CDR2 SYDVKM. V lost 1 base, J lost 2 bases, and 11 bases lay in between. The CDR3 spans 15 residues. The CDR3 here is CASSLYGRENYGYTF. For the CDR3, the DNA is TGTGCCAGCAGTTTATATGGCAGAGAGAACTATGGCTACACCTTC.

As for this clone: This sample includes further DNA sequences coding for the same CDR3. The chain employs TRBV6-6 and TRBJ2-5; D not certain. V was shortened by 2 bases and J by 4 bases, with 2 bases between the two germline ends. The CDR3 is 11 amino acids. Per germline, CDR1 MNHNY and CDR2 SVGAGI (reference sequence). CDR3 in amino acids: CASSYAETQYF. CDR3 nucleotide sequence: TGTGCCAGCAGTTACGCAGAGACCCAGTACTTC.

In nucleotides, the CDR3 is TGTGCCAGCAGCTCAAGAGTAACCGGGGAGCTGTTTTTT. Its translation is CASSSRVTGELFF. The chain links TRBV7-6 to TRBJ2-2; D not certain. CDR1 and CDR2 (germline): SGHVS, FNYEAQ. The V end was cut by 4 bases, the J end by 5 bases, with 8 bases between. CDR3 length: 13 amino acids.

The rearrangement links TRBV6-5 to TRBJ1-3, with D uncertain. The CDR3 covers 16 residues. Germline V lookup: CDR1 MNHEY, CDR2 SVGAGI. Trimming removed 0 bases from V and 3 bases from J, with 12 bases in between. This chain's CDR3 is CASSYSSGSGGNTIYF. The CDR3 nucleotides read TGTGCCAGCAGTTACTCGAGCGGGAGTGGTGGAAACACCATATATTTT.

CDR3 sequence reads: CASSRTRVREQYF. CDR3 DNA sequence: TGTGCCAGCAGCCGGACCAGGGTCCGGGAGCAGTACTTC. The V call is TRBV7-9, the J call TRBJ2-7; possible D gene TRBD1, 5 bases. Looked up from germline, CDR1 is SEHNR and CDR2 is FQNEAQ (reference sequence). V lost 5 bases and J 7 bases, leaving 15 bases between the germline ends. This CDR3 spans 13 amino acids.

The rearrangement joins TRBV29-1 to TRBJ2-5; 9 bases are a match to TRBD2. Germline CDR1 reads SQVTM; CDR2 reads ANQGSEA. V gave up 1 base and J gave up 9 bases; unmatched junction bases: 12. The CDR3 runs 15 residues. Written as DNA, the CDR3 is TGCAGCGTTGAAGGCCAGACTAGCGGTCCAGGGGCCCAGTACTTC. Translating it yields CSVEGQTSGPGAQYF.

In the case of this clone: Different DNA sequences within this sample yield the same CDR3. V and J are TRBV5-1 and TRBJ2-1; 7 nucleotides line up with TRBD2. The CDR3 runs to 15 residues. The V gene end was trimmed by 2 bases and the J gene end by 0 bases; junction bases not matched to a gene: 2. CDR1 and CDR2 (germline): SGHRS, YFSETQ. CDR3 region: CASSLASGSYNEQFF. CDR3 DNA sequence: TGCGCCAGCAGCTTAGCTAGCGGCTCCTACAATGAGCAGTTCTTC.

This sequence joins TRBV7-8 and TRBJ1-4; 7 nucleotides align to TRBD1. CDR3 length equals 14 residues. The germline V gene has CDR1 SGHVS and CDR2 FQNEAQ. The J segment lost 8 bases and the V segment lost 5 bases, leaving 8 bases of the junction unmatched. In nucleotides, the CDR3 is TGTGCCAGCAGCCTCGACAGGGAGGGGGAAAAACTGTTTTTT. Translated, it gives CASSLDREGEKLFF.

This CDR3 is CATKGRSSSGASTDTQYF. As DNA, the CDR3 is TGTGCCACGAAGGGTAGGTCCTCTAGCGGGGCCTCCACAGATACGCAGTATTTT. The rearrangement joins TRBV10-3 to TRBJ2-3, with 9 bases matching TRBD2. The germline gives CDR1 ENHRY, CDR2 SYGVKD. This CDR3 is 18 amino acids long. J lost 2 bases, V lost 10 bases, and 19 bases had no gene match.

The CDR3 nucleotides read TGTGCCAGCAGCTTACTACAGGGTTACAATGAGCAGTTCTTC. Amino acids: CASSLLQGYNEQFF. The rearrangement uses TRBV7-3 and TRBJ2-1, with D perhaps TRBD1 (6 bases). The germline V gene has CDR1 SGHTA and CDR2 FQGTGA. The length of the CDR3 is 14 residues. The germline V and J ends were trimmed by 2 bases and 4 bases, with 9 bases remaining between them.